The 2 T cell receptor beta chains in this list originate from one sample, sequenced in a study of blood T cell repertoires in COVID-19. Assay: immunoSEQ multiplex PCR; the TCRdb copy retains only in-frame clones and omits some. The table has some 220,000 clones, around 80% seen once. The sequenced sample was peripheral blood. The origin of the receptors is a woman between 70 and 85 years old with acute or convalescent COVID-19.

This clone was seen once. The chain combines TRBV9 with TRBJ2-1, with 9 bases aligning to TRBD1. The CDR3 covers 15 residues. Germline values: CDR1 SGDLS, CDR2 YYNGEE. The V and J ends lost 4 bases and 9 bases, in that order; junction bases with no gene match: 11. CDR3 sequence reads: CASSPPGTGKFEQFF. CDR3 bases: TGTGCCAGCAGCCCCCCCGGGACAGGGAAGTTTGAGCAGTTCTTC.

The V and J genes are TRBV2 and TRBJ2-3, with 8 bases matching TRBD2. Germline lookup yields CDR1 SNHLY and CDR2 FYNNEI. Trimming removed 6 bases from V and 0 bases from J; junction bases left unmatched: 2. There are 14 residues in the CDR3. The CDR3 coding sequence is TGTGCCAGCAGAGAGCGGGGGAGCACAGATACGCAGTATTTT. Translation: CASRERGSTDTQYF. The full variable domain, completed using reference TRBV2 and TRBJ2-3, is EPEVTQTPSHQVTQMGQEVILRCVPISNHLYFYWYRQILGQKVEFLVSFYNNEISEKSEIFDDQFSVERPDGSNFTLKIRSTKLEDSAMYFCASRERGSTDTQYFGPGTRLTVL.